These 17 T cell receptor beta chains were sequenced from one sample in a study of T cells in tuberculosis. Cells were sorted from thawed PBMC rested overnight and stained with GMM-loaded CD1B tetramer, viability dye and anti-CD3. The CD1B tetramers carried C32 glucose monomycolate purified from Rhodococcus equi. Using immunoSEQ multiplex PCR, the repertoire was profiled, and TCRdb retains in-frame clones only, with some absent. The sample has about 58,000 clones, roughly 88% seen once. The specimen was CD1b-GMM tetramer-negative cells sorted from PBMCs. The receptors were gathered from an adult woman with latent tuberculosis.

The chain uses TRBV4-1 and TRBJ2-7, with 14 bases lining up with TRBD2. Germline V CDR1 and CDR2: MGHRA, YSYEKL. There are 15 residues in the CDR3. J was trimmed by 4 bases and V by 1 base; bases with no gene match: 0. The CDR3 DNA is TGCGCCAGCAGCCAAGGACTAGCGGGAGGGTACGAGCAGTACTTC. Encoded protein: CASSQGLAGGYEQYF.

This chain joins TRBV4-2 and TRBJ1-2; D not resolved. The germline V gene has CDR1 LGHNA and CDR2 YNFKEQ. The CDR3 runs 13 residues. V lost 2 bases and J 2 bases, leaving 6 bases between the germline ends. The CDR3 DNA is TGTGCCAGCAGCCAATTAGAGAACTATGGCTACACCTTC. Protein product: CASSQLENYGYTF.

This clone was counted a few times. The V gene is TRBV2, the J gene TRBJ1-3; a possible D gene is TRBD1 (5 bases). The germline V and J ends were trimmed by 10 bases and 0 bases, with 10 bases remaining between them. CDR3 length: 13 amino acids. Germline CDR1 is SNHLY and CDR2 is FYNNEI. The CDR3 is CAILGVSGNTIYF. The DNA for the CDR3 is TGTGCCATATTAGGGGTCTCTGGAAACACCATATATTTT.

This clone was found once. The rearrangement uses TRBV10-3 and TRBJ2-2; perhaps TRBD2 as D (5 bases). Trimming removed 7 bases at V and 2 bases at J, with 8 bases between. CDR3 length: 13 amino acids. Germline V gene data show CDR1 as ENHRY and CDR2 as SYGVKD. The CDR3: CAITAANTGELFF. The DNA of the CDR3 is TGTGCCATCACAGCGGCCAACACCGGGGAGCTGTTTTTT.

The sample holds one count of this clone. J is TRBJ2-3 and V is TRBV28; 11 bases line up with TRBD2. Trimming cost V 6 bases and J 6 bases; bases outside gene matches: 8. The CDR3 covers 15 residues. The germline CDR1 and CDR2 sequences are MDHEN and SYDVKM. The CDR3 DNA reads TGTGCCAGCAGCATTAGCGGGGGGGCATCTGATACGCAGTATTTT. Its protein is CASSISGGASDTQYF.

The rearrangement links TRBV7-2 to TRBJ1-1, with D possibly TRBD1 on 5 matching bases. Germline loops: CDR1 SGHTA, CDR2 FQGNSA. V was trimmed by 8 bases and J by 6 bases, leaving 10 bases between them. The CDR3 sequence is 11 residues long. The CDR3 spells CASRGDSEAFF. Here the CDR3 DNA reads TGTGCCAGCCGGGGGGACTCTGAAGCTTTCTTT.

The rearrangement links TRBV6-6 to TRBJ2-7, with 11 bases matching TRBD1. The germline V gene encodes CDR1 MNHNY and CDR2 SVGAGI (reference sequence). The length of the CDR3 is 15 residues. With V trimmed by 5 bases and J by 7 bases, 10 bases remained unmatched. CDR3 nucleotides: TGTGCCAGCAGTGTGACGCCGGGACAGGGGGATGAGCAGTACTTC. Its protein product is CASSVTPGQGDEQYF.

The sample holds one count of this clone. This chain uses TRBV27 with TRBJ1-5, with 7 bases matching TRBD1. J was trimmed by 7 bases and V by 5 bases; bases with no gene match: 8. CDR1 and CDR2 from the germline V gene are MNHEY and SMNVEV (reference sequence). The CDR3 spans 14 residues. CDR3 DNA: TGTGCCAGCAGTCGACAGGGAGCCGGACAGCCCCAGCATTTT. Translation gives CASSRQGAGQPQHF.

The gene calls are TRBV5-6 and TRBJ1-4, with a possible D match to TRBD1 (6 bases). CDR1 is SGHDT and CDR2 is YYEEEE in the germline V gene. V lost 4 bases, J lost 7 bases, and 11 bases lay in between. The CDR3 consists of 13 residues. The CDR3 loop reads CASSPRGTEKLFF. In DNA form, the CDR3 reads TGTGCCAGCAGCCCGAGGGGGACTGAAAAACTGTTTTTT.

The chain couples TRBV12-5 to TRBJ1-4; TRBD1 agrees at 7 bases. The CDR3 extends over 14 amino acids. The junction had 4 bases not matched to a gene; V was cut back by 5 bases and J by 4 bases. CDR1 LGHNT and CDR2 FRNRAP come from the germline V gene. CDR3 protein: CASGQGQFNEKLFF. The CDR3 DNA is TGTGCTAGTGGTCAGGGACAGTTTAATGAAAAACTGTTTTTT.

V is TRBV11-3 and J is TRBJ2-7; tentative D call: TRBD1 (6 bases). V was clipped by 2 bases and J by 3 bases, with 8 bases between them. Germline CDR1 is SGHNT and CDR2 is YENEEA. This CDR3 region has 13 residues. Written as DNA, the CDR3 is TGTGCCAGCAGCTTAAGGGGGAACTACGAGCAGTACTTC. Its protein product is CASSLRGNYEQYF.

V and J are TRBV7-9 and TRBJ2-1; 14 nucleotides align to TRBD2. J gave up 4 bases and V 4 bases, and 6 bases lay outside the gene matches. CDR1 is SEHNR, CDR2 FQNEAQ, per germline (reference sequence). This CDR3 comprises 17 residues. CDR3 protein: CASSSGLAGGIYNEQFF. CDR3 bases: TGTGCCAGCAGCTCTGGACTAGCGGGGGGAATATACAATGAGCAGTTCTTC.

This clone was recorded once. The chain uses TRBV7-9 and TRBJ2-7, with D possibly matching TRBD2 (5 bases). There are 16 residues in the CDR3. V lost 5 bases to trimming and J lost 4 bases, with 21 bases between them. Germline CDR1 is SEHNR and CDR2 is FQNEAQ (reference sequence). CDR3 region: CASSKSIQPRTYEQYF. Written as DNA, the CDR3 is TGTGCCAGCAGCAAATCCATACAGCCCCGGACTTACGAGCAGTACTTC.

The J gene is TRBJ2-1, the V gene TRBV28; 8 bases map to TRBD2. With V trimmed by 6 bases and J by 0 bases, 7 bases remained unmatched. Germline V gene sequence: CDR1 MDHEN, CDR2 SYDVKM. The CDR3 is 16 residues long. CDR3 in amino acids: CASRNTGTSSYNEQFF. DNA for the CDR3: TGTGCCAGCAGAAATACCGGGACTAGCTCCTACAATGAGCAGTTCTTC.

V is TRBV4-3 and J is TRBJ2-3; TRBD2 is a possible D gene (5 bases). CDR1 is LGHNA, CDR2 YSLEER, per germline. The CDR3 is 15 residues long. V dropped 1 base and J dropped 2 bases, with 10 bases sitting between them. Here the CDR3 reads CASSQASWYTDTQYF. The DNA of the CDR3 is TGCGCCAGCAGCCAAGCTAGCTGGTACACAGATACGCAGTATTTT.

This sequence joins TRBV21-1 and TRBJ1-2; the table's D call, TRBD1, was not checked against the DNA. TRBV21-1 is a pseudogene segment. This CDR3 comprises 15 residues. CDR3: CASSKALTGRYGYTF. In nucleotides, the CDR3 is TGTGCCAGCAGCAAAGCCCTCACAGGGAGATATGGCTACACCTTC.

The chain carries TRBV7-2 and TRBJ1-2; tentative D call: TRBD1 (5 bases). The CDR3 covers 15 residues. Trimming left V 1 base short and J 4 bases short, with 13 bases between. The V gene's germline CDR1 is SGHTA and CDR2 FQGNSA. CDR3 in amino acids: CASSLVQGGVYGYTF. The CDR3 coding sequence is TGTGCCAGCAGCTTAGTTCAGGGAGGAGTCTATGGCTACACCTTC.